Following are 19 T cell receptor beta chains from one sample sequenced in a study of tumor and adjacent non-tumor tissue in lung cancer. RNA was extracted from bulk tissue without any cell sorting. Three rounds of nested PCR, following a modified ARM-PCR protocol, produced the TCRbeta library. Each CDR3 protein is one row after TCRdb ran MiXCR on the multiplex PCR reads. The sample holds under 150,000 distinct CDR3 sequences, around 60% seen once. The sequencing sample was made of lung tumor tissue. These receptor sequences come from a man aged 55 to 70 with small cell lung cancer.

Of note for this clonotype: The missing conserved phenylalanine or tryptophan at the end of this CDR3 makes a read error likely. CDR3 sequence reads: CASSGDPSGEQFL. The CDR3 bases are TGTGCCAGCAGCGGCGACCCCTCGGGTGAACAGTTCTTA. The chain joins TRBV11-2 to TRBJ2-1; unclear D gene. CDR1 is SGHAT and CDR2 is FQNNGV in the germline V gene. V shed 5 bases and J shed 13 bases, with 18 bases lying between them. The CDR3 is made up of 13 amino acids.

The CDR3 coding sequence is TGCAGTGCTAGAGCGAGTTACGAGCAGTACTTC. It encodes CSARASYEQYF. This sequence joins TRBV20-1 and TRBJ2-7; D unclear. The V end was cut by 1 base, the J end by 4 bases, with 5 bases between. The CDR3 covers 11 residues. Germline CDR1 is DFQATT and CDR2 is SNEGSKA (reference sequence).

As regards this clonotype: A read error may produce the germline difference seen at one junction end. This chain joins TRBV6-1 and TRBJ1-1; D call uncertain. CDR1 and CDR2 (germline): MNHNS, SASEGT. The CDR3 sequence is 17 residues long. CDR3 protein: CASSIAEAGYMNTGAFF. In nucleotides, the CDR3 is TGTGCCAGTAGTATAGCGGAAGCAGGCTACATGAACACTGGAGCTTTCTTT.

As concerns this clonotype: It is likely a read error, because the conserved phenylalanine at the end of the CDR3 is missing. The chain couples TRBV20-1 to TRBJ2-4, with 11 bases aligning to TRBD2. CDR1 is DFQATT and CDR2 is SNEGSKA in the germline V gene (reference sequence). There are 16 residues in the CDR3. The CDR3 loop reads CSATTGLAGAKNIQYL. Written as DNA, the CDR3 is TGTAGTGCTACCACCGGACTAGCGGGAGCCAAAAACATTCAGTACTTA.

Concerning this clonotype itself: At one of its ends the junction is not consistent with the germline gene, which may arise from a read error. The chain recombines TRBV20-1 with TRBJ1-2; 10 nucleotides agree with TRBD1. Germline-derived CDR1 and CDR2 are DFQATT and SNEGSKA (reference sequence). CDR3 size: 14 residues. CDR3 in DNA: TGCAGTGCTCCTCGGACAGGGGGGAACTATGGCTACGCCTTC. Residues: CSAPRTGGNYGYAF.

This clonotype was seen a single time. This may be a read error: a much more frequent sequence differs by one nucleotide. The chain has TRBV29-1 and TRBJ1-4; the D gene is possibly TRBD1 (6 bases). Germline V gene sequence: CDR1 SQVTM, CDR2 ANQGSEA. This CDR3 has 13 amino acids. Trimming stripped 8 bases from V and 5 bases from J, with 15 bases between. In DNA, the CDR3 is TGCAGCACAAGGACAGACCCCAATGAAAAACTGTTTTTT. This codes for CSTRTDPNEKLFF.

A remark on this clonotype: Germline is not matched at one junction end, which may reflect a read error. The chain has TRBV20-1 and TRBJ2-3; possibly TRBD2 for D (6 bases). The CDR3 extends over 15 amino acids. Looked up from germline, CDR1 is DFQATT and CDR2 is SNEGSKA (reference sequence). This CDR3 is CSAPIRRGWGDTQYF. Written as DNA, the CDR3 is TGCAGTGCTCCCATCCGACGGGGGTGGGGAGATACCCAGTATTTT.

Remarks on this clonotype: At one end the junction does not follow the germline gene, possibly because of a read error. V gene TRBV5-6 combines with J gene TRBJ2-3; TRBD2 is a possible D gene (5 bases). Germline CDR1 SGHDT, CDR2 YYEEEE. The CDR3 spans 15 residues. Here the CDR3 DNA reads TGTACCAGCAGCGGCACTAAATTTAGCACAGATATGCAGTATTTT. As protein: CTSSGTKFSTDMQYF.

Here the CDR3 DNA reads TGTGCCAGCAGCTTGAGTAGCGGGACATATAATGAGCAGTTCTTC. Amino acids: CASSLSSGTYNEQFF. This chain joins TRBV11-2 and TRBJ2-1; 8 bases are a match to TRBD2. V was clipped by 3 bases and J by 7 bases; unmatched bases: 8. CDR3 length: 15 residues. Per germline, CDR1 SGHAT and CDR2 FQNNGV.

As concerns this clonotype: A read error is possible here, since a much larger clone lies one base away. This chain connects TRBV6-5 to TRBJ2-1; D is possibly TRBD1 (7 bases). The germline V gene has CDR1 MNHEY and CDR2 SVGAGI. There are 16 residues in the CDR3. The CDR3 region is CACSYAGTEDNNEQFF. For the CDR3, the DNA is TGTGCCTGCAGTTACGCGGGGACAGAAGACAACAATGAGCAGTTCTTC.

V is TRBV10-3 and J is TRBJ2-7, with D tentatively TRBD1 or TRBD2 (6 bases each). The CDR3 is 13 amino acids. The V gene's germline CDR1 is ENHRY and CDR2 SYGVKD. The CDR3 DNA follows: TGTGCCATAAGTGAGTCGGCCGGGGGCAAGCAGTACGTC. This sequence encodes CAISESAGGKQYV.

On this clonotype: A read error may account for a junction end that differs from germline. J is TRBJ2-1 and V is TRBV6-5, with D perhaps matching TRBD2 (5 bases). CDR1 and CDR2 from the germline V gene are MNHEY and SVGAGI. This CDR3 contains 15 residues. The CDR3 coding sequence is TGTGTCAGCAGCACCGGGGAGTCTGGTAACAATGAGCAGTTCTTC. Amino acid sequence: CVSSTGESGNNEQFF.

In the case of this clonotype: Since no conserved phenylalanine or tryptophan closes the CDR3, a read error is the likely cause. CDR3 nucleotides: TGTGCCAGCAGCTTAGATGGGGTGGGACTAGCGGTAGGAGGTGAGCAGTTCTTA. Encoded protein: CASSLDGVGLAVGGEQFL. J is TRBJ2-1 and V is TRBV11-3, with 11 bases matching TRBD2. V dropped 0 bases and J dropped 9; count of bases not matched to a gene: 13. CDR3 length: 18 amino acids. The germline gives CDR1 SGHNT, CDR2 YENEEA.

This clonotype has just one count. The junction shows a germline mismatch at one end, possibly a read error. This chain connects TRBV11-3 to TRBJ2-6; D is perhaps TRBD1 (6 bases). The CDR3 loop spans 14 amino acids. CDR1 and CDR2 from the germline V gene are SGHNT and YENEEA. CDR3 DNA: TGTGCCAGCAGCTCACACTCTGGGGGCAACATCCTGACTTTC. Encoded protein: CASSSHSGGNILTF. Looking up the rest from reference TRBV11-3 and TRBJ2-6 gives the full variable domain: EAGVVQSPRYKIIEKKQPVAFWCNPISGHNTLYWYLQNLGQGPELLIRYENEEAVDDSQLPKDRFSAERLKGVDSTLKIQPAELGDSAVYLCASSSHSGGNILTFGAGSRLTVL.

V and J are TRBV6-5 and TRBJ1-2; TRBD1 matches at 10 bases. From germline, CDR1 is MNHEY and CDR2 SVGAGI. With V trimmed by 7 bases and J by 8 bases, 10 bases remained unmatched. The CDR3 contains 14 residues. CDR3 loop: CASNRAGQGWGYTF. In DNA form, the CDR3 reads TGTGCCAGCAATCGTGCGGGACAGGGGTGGGGCTACACCTTC.

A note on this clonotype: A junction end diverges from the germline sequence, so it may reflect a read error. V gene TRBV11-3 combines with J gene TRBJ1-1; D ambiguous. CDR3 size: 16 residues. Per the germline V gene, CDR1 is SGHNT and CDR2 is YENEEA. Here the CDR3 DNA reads TGTGCCAGCAGCACGACCCGGGGTACCCTGAACACTGAAGCTTTCTTC. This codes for CASSTTRGTLNTEAFF.

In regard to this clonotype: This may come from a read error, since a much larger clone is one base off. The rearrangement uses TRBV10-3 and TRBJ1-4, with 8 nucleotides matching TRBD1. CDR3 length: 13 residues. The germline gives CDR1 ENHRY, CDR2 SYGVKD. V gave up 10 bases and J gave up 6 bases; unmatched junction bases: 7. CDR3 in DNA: TGTGCCACTCAGGGACAGGAAGATGAAAAACTGTTTTTT. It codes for CATQGQEDEKLFF.

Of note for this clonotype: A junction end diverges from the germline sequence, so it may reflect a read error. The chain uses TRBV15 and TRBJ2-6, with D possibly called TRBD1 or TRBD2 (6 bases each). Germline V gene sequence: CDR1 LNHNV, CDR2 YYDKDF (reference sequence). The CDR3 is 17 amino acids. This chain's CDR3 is CATRRYLGGPGANVQTF. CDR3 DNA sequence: TGTGCCACCAGGCGGTACCTGGGGGGCCCTGGGGCCAACGTCCAGACTTTC.

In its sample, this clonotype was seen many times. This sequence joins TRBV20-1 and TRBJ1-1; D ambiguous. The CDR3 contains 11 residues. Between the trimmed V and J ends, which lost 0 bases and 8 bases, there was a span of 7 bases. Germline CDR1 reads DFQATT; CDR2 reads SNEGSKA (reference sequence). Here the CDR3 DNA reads TGCAGTGCTAGAGACGAGACCGAAGCTTTCTTT. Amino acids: CSARDETEAFF.